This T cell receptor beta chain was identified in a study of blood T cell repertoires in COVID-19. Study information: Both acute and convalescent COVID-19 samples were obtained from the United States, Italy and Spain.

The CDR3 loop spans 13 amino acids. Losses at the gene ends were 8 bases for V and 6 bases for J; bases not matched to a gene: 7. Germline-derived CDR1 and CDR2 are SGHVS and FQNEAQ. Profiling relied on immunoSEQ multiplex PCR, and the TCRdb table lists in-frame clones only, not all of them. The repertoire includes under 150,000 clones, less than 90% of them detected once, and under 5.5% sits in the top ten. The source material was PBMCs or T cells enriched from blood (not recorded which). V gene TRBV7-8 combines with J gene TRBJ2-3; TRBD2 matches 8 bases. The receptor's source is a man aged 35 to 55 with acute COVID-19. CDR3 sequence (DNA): TGTGCCAGCGGGCGGGGGGCCCGGGATACGCAGTATTTT. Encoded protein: CASGRGARDTQYF.